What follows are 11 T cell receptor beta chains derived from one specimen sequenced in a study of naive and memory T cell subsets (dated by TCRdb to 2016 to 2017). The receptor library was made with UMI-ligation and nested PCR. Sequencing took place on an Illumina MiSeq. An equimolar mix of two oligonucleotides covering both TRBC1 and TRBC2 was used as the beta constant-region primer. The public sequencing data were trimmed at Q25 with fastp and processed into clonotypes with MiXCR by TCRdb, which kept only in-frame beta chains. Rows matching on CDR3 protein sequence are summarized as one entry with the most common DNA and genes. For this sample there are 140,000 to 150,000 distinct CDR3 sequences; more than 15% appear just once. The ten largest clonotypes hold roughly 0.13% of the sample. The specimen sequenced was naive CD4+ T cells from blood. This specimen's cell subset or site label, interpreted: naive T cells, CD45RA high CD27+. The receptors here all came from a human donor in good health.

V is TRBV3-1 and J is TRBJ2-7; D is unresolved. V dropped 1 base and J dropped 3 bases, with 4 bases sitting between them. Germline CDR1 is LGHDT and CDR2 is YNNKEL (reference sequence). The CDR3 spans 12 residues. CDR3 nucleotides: TGTGCCAGCAGCCAAGGGTACTACGAGCAGTACTTC. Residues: CASSQGYYEQYF.

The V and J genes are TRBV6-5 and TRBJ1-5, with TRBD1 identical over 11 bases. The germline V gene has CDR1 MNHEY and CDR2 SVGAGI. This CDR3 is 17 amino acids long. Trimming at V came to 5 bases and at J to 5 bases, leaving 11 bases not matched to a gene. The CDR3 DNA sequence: TGTGCCAGCAGTCGCGGACAGGGGGCTAGTTCCTATCAGCCCCAGCATTTT. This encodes CASSRGQGASSYQPQHF.

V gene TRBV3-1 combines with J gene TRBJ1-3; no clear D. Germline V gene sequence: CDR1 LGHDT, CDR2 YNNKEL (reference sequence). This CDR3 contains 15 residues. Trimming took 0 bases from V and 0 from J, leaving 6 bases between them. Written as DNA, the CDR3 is TGTGCCAGCAGCCAAGAAGGCTACTCTGGAAACACCATATATTTT. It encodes CASSQEGYSGNTIYF.

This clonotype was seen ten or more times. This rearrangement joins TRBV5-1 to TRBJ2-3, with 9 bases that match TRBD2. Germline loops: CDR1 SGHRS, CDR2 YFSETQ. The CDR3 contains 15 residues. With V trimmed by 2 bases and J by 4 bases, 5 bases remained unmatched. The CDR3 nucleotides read TGCGCCAGCAGCTTCGGTAGCGGGAGCTCAGATACGCAGTATTTT. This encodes CASSFGSGSSDTQYF.

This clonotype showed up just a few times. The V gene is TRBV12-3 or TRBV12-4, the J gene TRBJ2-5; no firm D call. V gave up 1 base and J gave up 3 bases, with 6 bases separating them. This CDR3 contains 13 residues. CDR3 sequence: CASSLVAEETQYF. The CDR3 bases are TGTGCCAGCAGTTTAGTTGCGGAAGAGACCCAGTACTTC.

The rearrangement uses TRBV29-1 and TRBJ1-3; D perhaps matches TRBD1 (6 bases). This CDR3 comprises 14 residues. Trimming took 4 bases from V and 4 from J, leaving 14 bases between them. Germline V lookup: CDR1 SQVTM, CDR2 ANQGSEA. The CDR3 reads CSVAPDSQGNTIYF. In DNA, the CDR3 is TGCAGCGTTGCACCGGACAGTCAAGGAAACACCATATATTTT.

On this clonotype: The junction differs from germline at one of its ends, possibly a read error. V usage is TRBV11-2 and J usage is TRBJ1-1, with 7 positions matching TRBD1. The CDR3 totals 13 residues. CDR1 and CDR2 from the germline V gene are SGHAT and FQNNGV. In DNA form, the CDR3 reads TGTGCCAGCAGGACAGGGTTGAACACTGAAGATTTCTTT. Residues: CASRTGLNTEDFF. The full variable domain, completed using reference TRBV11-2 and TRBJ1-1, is EAGVAQSPRYKIIEKRQSVAFWCNPISGHATLYWYQQILGQGPKLLIQFQNNGVVDDSQLPKDRFSAERLKGVDSTLKIQPAKLEDSAVYLCASRTGLNTEDFFGQGTRLTVV.

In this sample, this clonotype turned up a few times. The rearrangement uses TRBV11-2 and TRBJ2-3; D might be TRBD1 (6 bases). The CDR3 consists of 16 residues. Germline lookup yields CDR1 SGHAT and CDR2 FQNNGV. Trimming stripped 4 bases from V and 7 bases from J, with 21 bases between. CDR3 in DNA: TGTGCCAGCAGCTCCCCCAGGGGTGCCATGGGTAATACGCAGTATTTT. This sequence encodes CASSSPRGAMGNTQYF.

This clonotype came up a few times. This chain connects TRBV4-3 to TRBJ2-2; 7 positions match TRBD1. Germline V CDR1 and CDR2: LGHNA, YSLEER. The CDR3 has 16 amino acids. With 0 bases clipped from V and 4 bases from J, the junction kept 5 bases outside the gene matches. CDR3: CASSQDKGAGTGELFF. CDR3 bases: TGCGCCAGCAGCCAAGACAAGGGGGCGGGCACCGGGGAGCTGTTTTTT.

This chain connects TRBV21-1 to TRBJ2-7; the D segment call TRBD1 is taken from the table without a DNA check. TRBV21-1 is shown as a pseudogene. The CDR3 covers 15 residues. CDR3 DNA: TGTGCCAGCAGCAAATCACAGGGGGACGGCTACGAGCAGTACTTC. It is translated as CASSKSQGDGYEQYF.

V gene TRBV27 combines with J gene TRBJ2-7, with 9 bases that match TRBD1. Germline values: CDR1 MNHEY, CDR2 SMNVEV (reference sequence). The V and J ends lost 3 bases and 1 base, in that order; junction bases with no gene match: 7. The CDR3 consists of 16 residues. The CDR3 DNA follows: TGTGCCAGCAGTTTGGCCCCGGGACAGGGATCCTACGAGCAGTACTTC. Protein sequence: CASSLAPGQGSYEQYF.